The entry below gives a single T cell receptor (beta chain) sequence along with its context. Its antigen is as yet unknown. These data belong to a study of blood T cells in healthy people across ages. Study-wide results and caveats: Unknown CMV status may confound age-related changes in expanded clones.

The CDR3 is made up of 12 amino acids. V lost 4 bases and J lost 6, with 7 bases in between. Germline loops: CDR1 MNHEY, CDR2 SMNVEV (reference sequence). Next came a second PCR, run for about 6 to 11 cycles, which used a sample-barcoded 5' primer along with a J-beta primer mix. Through a template-switch adaptor with 12 random nucleotides, each cDNA molecule received a tag. In TCRdb, the 5' RACE reads were re-called with MiXCR into one record per CDR3 protein. The profile shows approximately 790,000 distinct CDR3 sequences, around two thirds of them singletons. Donation came from healthy Caucasian individuals in Russia who were aged about 6 to 95. A minimum of 7 million PBMCs was isolated per sample.

The clonotype was recovered from a man aged 25-40 years in good health. The sequenced material came from blood. This chain uses TRBV27 with TRBJ1-3, with D unresolved. The CDR3 sequence: CASSSPPNTIYF. CDR3 DNA sequence: TGTGCCAGCAGTTCACCGCCAAACACCATATATTTT.